This TCR beta chain was recorded in a study of blood T cell repertoires in COVID-19. Turning to the study itself: From T cells, B-cell-depleted T cells, or PBMCs came the material, which was cDNA or gDNA.

The table lists this clone with a count of one. Profiled with immunoSEQ multiplex PCR; TCRdb holds only in-frame clones, not every one. The sample lists roughly 80,000 clones; roughly 89% were seen once. The CDR3 is 15 residues long. Germline V gene lookup returns CDR1 ENHRY and CDR2 SYGVKD. V lost 7 bases and J lost 10; bases outside the gene matches: 11. Material: peripheral blood. The chain employs TRBV10-3 and TRBJ1-6, with 9 positions matching TRBD1. The receptor comes from a woman older than 75 with active or convalescent COVID-19. The CDR3 loop reads CAITDGTGIGSPLHF. Written as DNA, the CDR3 is TGTGCCATCACCGACGGGACAGGGATAGGATCACCCCTCCACTTT.